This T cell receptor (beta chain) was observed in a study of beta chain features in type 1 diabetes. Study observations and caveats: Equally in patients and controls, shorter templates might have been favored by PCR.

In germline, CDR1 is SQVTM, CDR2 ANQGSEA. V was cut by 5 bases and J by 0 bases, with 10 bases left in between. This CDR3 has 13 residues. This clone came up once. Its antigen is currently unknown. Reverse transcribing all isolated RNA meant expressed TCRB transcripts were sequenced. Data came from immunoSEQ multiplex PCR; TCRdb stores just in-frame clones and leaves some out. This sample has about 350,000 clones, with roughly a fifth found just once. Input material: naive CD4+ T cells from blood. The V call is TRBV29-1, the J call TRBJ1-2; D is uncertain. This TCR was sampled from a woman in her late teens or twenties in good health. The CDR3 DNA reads TGCAGCGTTCCGGCAGGCCCTAACTATGGCTACACCTTC. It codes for CSVPAGPNYGYTF.